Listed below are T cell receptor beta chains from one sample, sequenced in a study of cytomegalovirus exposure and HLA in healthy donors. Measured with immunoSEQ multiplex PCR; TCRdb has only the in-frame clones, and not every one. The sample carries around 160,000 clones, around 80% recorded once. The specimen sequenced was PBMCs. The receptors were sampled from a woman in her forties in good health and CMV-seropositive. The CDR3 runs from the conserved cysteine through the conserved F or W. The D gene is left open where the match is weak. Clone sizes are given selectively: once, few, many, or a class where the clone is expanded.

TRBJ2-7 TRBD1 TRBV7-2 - CASSFLGQGTYEQYF TGTGCCAGCAGCTTCTTGGGACAGGGAACCTACGAGCAGTACTTC
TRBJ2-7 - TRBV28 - CASSLEGPLELEQYF TGTGCCAGCAGTTTGGAGGGGCCGTTAGAGTTGGAGCAGTACTTC
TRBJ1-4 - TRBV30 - CAWSVVFRQPGEKLFF TGTGCCTGGAGTGTAGTATTTCGACAGCCCGGTGAAAAACTGTTTTTT
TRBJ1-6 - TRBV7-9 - CASSLADRYSPLHF TGTGCCAGCAGCTTAGCGGACAGATATTCACCCCTCCACTTT
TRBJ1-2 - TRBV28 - CASSFRVDYGYTF TGTGCCAGCAGTTTTCGGGTTGACTATGGCTACACCTTC
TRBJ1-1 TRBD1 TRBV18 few CASSPRGQPNTEAFF TGTGCCAGCTCACCTCGGGGACAGCCGAACACTGAAGCTTTCTTT
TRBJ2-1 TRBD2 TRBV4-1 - CASSQEVLAGEWLKAKTEQFF TGCGCCAGCAGCCAAGAGGTTCTAGCGGGAGAGTGGCTTAAGGCGAAGACTGAGCAGTTCTTC
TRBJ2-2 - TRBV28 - CASSSQERRGTGELFF TGTGCCAGCAGTTCCCAAGAACGTAGGGGGACCGGGGAGCTGTTTTTT
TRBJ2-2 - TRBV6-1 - CASSETLGGTGELFF TGTGCCAGCAGTGAAACGCTAGGGGGCACCGGGGAGCTGTTTTTT
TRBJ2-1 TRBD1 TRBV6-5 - CASSYRGQVGGNEQFF TGTGCCAGCAGTTACCGCGGACAGGTAGGGGGCAATGAGCAGTTCTTC
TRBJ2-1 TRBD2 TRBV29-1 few CSITGTSGRSLLNEQFF TGCAGCATCACCGGGACTAGCGGGAGGTCTTTATTGAATGAGCAGTTCTTC
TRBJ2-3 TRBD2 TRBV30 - CAAGGERVTDTQYF TGTGCCGCGGGGGGGGAGAGGGTGACAGATACGCAGTATTTT
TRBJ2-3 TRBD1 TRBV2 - CASSDWQGARDTQYF TGTGCCAGCAGTGACTGGCAGGGGGCTAGGGATACGCAGTATTTT
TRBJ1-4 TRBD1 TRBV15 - CATSREGQGEKLFF TGTGCCACCAGCAGAGAGGGACAGGGGGAAAAACTGTTTTTT
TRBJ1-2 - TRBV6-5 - CASSERRGRNYGYTF TGTGCCAGCAGCGAGCGCAGGGGCCGCAACTATGGCTACACCTTC
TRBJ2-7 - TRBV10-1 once CASKSLRGTYEQYF TGCGCCAGCAAAAGTCTGAGGGGGACCTACGAGCAGTACTTC
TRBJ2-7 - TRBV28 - CASNAPGLGSYEQYF TGTGCCAGCAACGCTCCGGGACTTGGCTCCTACGAGCAGTACTTC
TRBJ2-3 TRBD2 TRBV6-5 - CASRSGTSGTDTQYF TGTGCCAGCAGGTCCGGGACTAGCGGTACAGATACGCAGTATTTT
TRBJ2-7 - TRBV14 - CASSQDRVSYEQYF TGTGCCAGCAGCCAAGACAGGGTCTCCTACGAGCAGTACTTC
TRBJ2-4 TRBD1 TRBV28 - CASSRSRGQNIQYF TGTGCCAGCAGCCGCTCGAGGGGGCAAAACATTCAGTACTTC
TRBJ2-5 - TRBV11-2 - CASSPPRGTWEETQYF TGTGCCAGCAGCCCCCCCCGCGGTACTTGGGAAGAGACCCAGTACTTC
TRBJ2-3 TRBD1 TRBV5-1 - CASSPGQGAQYF TGCGCCAGCAGCCCCGGACAGGGTGCGCAGTATTTT
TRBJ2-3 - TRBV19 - CASRDKFTDTQYF TGTGCCTCCCGGGACAAATTCACAGATACGCAGTATTTT
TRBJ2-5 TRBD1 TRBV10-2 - CASGGQVQETQYF TGCGCCAGCGGGGGACAGGTCCAAGAGACCCAGTACTTC
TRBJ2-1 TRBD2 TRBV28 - CASSLGGSVINEQFF TGTGCCAGCAGTTTGGGCGGGAGTGTAATCAATGAGCAGTTCTTC
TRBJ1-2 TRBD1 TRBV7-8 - CASSLGPGGVGYGYTF TGTGCCAGCAGCTTAGGGCCAGGGGGTGTTGGCTATGGCTACACCTTC
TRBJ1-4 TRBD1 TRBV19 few CASSSGGSNEKLFF TGTGCCAGTAGTTCAGGGGGATCTAATGAAAAACTGTTTTTT
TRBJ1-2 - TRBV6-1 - CASSANRGQGYTF TGTGCCAGCAGTGCTAACCGCGGACAAGGCTACACCTTC
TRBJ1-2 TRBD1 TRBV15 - CATSREDRGGRSYTF TGTGCCACCAGCAGGGAAGACAGGGGGGGCCGGAGCTACACCTTC
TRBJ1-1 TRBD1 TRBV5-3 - CARSLSPDRGGYTEAFF TGTGCCAGAAGCTTGTCCCCGGACAGGGGGGGATACACTGAAGCTTTCTTT
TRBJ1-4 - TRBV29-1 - CSVLPDSSHDEKLFF TGCAGCGTCCTCCCCGACTCGAGTCATGATGAAAAACTGTTTTTT
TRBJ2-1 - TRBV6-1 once CASSEGLGQGQFF TGTGCCAGCAGTGAAGGGTTGGGGCAGGGGCAGTTCTTC
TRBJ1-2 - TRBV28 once CASSSPLRHAAYGYTF TGTGCCAGCAGTTCCCCCCTTCGACATGCCGCCTATGGCTACACCTTC
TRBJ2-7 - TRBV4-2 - CASSQDLAGGQYF TGTGCCAGCAGCCAAGATCTGGCAGGAGGGCAGTACTTC
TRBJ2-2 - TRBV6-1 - CASSEGRANTGELFF TGTGCCAGCAGTGAGGGCAGGGCCAACACCGGGGAGCTGTTTTTT
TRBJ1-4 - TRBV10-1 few CASSEIRVATNEKLFF TGCGCCAGCAGTGAGATACGGGTTGCAACTAATGAAAAACTGTTTTTT
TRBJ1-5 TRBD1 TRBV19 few CASSSSDRGYGNQPQHF TGTGCCAGTAGCTCATCCGACAGGGGCTATGGCAATCAGCCCCAGCATTTT
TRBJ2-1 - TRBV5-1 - CASSYTTGNEQFF TGCGCCAGCAGCTACACTACAGGGAATGAGCAGTTCTTC
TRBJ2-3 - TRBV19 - CASSIGQSSDTQYF TGTGCCAGTAGTATAGGCCAGTCTTCAGATACGCAGTATTTT
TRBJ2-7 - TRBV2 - CASSASDRGGSDEQYF TGTGCCAGCAGTGCTTCCGACAGGGGAGGGTCGGACGAGCAGTACTTC
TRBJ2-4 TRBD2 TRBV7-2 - CASSPQTSGSRSNIQYF TGTGCCAGCAGCCCGCAGACTAGCGGGAGTAGGTCGAACATTCAGTACTTC
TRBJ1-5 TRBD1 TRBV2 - CASRGTGVSNQPQHF TGTGCCAGCAGGGGGACAGGGGTTTCCAATCAGCCCCAGCATTTT
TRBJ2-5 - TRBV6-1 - CASSPDRSSQETQYF TGTGCCAGCAGCCCCGACAGGAGCTCCCAAGAGACCCAGTACTTC
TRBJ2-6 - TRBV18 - CASSPSVGANVLTF TGTGCCAGCTCACCCTCGGTTGGGGCCAACGTCCTGACTTTC
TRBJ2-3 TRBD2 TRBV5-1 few CASSLGLAGFADTQYF TGCGCCAGCAGCCTGGGACTAGCGGGATTTGCAGATACGCAGTATTTT
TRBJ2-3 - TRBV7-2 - CASSFSRIATDTQYF TGTGCCAGCAGCTTCTCGCGGATCGCCACAGATACGCAGTATTTT
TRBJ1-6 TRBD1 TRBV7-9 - CASSLRQGAGSPLHF TGTGCCAGCAGCTTACGACAGGGGGCCGGTTCACCCCTCCACTTT
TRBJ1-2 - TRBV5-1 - CASSQGGALSYGYTF TGCGCCAGCAGCCAAGGGGGAGCTCTTAGCTATGGCTACACCTTC
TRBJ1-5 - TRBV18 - CASSPTDRYYSNQPQHF TGTGCCAGCTCACCAACTGACAGGTATTATAGCAATCAGCCCCAGCATTTT
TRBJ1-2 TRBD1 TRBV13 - CASSAIDVGQSNTF TGTGCCAGCAGTGCGATCGACGTGGGACAGTCGAACACCTTC
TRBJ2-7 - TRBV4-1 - CASSPGLRGGYEQYF TGCGCCAGCAGCCCGGGACTCCGCGGCGGTTACGAGCAGTACTTC
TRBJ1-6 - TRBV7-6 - CASSLASAGITYNSPLHF TGTGCCAGCAGCTTAGCGTCGGCAGGGATCACCTATAATTCACCCCTCCACTTT
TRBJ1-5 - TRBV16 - CASSQSISAERGRPQHF TGTGCCAGCAGCCAATCAATATCCGCGGAGCGGGGTCGGCCCCAGCATTTT
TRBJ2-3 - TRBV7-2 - CASSPRDTQYF TGTGCCAGCAGCCCGCGGGATACGCAGTATTTT
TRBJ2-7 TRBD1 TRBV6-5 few CASSYRTGPYEQYF TGTGCCAGCAGTTACAGGACAGGGCCCTACGAGCAGTACTTC
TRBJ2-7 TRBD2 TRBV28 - CASSLGSGISSYEQYF TGTGCCAGCAGTTTGGGTAGCGGGATTTCCTCCTACGAGCAGTACTTC
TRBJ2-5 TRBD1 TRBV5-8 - CASSPGTGREETQYF TGTGCCAGCAGCCCCGGGACAGGGAGGGAAGAGACCCAGTACTTC